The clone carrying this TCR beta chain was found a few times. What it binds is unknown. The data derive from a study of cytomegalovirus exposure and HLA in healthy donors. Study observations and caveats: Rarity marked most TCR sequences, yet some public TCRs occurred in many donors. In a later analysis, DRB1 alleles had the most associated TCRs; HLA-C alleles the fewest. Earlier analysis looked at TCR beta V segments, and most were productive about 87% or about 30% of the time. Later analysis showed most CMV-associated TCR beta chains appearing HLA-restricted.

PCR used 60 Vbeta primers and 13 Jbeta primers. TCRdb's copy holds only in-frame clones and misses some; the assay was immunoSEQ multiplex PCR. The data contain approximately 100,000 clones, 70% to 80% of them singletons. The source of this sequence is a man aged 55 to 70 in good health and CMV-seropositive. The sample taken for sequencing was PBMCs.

CDR3 sequence: CASSQYNEQFF. CDR3 in DNA: TGTGCCAGCAGTCAATACAATGAGCAGTTCTTC. The chain uses TRBV2 and TRBJ2-1; D uncertain. V was pared by 5 bases and J by 4 bases, with 3 bases between. Germline V gives CDR1 SNHLY, CDR2 FYNNEI. This CDR3 comprises 11 residues.